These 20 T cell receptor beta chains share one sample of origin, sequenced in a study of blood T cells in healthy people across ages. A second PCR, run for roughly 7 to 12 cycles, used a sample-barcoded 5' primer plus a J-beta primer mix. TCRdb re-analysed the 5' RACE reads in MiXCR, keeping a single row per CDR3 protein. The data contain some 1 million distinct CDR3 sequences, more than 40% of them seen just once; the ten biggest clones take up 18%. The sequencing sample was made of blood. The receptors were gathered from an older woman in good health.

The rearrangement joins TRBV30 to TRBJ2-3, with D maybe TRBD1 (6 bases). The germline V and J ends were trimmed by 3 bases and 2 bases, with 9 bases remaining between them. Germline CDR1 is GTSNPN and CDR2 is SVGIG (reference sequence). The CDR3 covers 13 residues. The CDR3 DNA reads TGTGCCTGGAGCAGGGGATACACAGATACGCAGTATTTT. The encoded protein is CAWSRGYTDTQYF. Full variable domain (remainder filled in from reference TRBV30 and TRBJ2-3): SQTIHQWPATLVQPVGSPLSLECTVEGTSNPNLYWYRQAAGRGLQLLFYSVGIGQISSEVPQNLSASRPQDRQFILSSKKLLLSDSGFYLCAWSRGYTDTQYFGPGTRLTVL.

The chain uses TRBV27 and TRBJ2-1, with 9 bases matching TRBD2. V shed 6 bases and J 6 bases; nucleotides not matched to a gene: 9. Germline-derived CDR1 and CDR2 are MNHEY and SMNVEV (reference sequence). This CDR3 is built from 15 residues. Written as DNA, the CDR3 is TGTGCCAGCAGAGGAGCTGGCGGGAGGGGCAATGAGCAGTTCTTC. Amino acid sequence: CASRGAGGRGNEQFF.

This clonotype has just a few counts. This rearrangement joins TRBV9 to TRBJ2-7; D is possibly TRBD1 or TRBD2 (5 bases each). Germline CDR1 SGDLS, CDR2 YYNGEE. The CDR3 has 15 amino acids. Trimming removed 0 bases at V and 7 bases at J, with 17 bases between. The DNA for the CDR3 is TGTGCCAGCAGCGTAGGAGGGGCCCCCGTGGGAGAGCAGTACTTC. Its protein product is CASSVGGAPVGEQYF.

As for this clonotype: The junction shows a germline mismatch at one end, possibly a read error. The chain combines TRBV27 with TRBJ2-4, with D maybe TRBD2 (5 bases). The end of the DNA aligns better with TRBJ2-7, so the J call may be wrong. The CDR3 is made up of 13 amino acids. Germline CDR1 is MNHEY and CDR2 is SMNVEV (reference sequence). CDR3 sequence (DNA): TGTGCCAGCGGTTTGTCGGAGGTGGACGAGCAGTACTTC. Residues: CASGLSEVDEQYF.

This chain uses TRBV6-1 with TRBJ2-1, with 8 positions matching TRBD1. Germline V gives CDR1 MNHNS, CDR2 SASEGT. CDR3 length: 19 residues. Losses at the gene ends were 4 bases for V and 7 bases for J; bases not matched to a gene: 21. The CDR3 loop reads CASSARTGQAQVGRNEQFF. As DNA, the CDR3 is TGTGCCAGCAGTGCCCGGACGGGACAGGCGCAGGTGGGAAGAAATGAGCAGTTCTTC.

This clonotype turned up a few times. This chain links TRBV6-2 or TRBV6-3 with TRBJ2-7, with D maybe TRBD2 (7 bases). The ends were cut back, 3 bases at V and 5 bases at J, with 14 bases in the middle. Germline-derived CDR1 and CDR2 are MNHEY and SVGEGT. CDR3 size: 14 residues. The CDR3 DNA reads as TGTGCCAGCAGTTATGGGAGGGGGTGGAACGAGCAGTACTTC. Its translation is CASSYGRGWNEQYF.

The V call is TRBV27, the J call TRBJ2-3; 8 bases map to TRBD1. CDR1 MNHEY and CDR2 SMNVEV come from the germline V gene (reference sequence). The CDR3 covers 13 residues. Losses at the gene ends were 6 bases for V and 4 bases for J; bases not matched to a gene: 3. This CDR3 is CASRRTGPDTQYF. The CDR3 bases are TGTGCCAGCAGAAGGACAGGGCCAGATACGCAGTATTTT.

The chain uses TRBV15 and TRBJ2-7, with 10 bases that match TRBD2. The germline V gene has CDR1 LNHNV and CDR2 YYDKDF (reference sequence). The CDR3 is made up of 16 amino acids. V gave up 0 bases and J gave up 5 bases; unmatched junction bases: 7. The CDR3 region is CATSRDLLAGAHEQYF. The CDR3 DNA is TGTGCCACCAGCAGAGACCTTCTAGCGGGAGCCCACGAGCAGTACTTC.

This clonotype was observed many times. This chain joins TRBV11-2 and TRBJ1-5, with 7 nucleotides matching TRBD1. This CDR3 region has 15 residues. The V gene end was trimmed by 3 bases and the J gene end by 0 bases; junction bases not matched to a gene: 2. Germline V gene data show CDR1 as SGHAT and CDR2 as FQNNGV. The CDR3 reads CASSLTGISNQPQHF. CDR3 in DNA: TGTGCCAGCAGCTTGACAGGGATTAGCAATCAGCCCCAGCATTTT.

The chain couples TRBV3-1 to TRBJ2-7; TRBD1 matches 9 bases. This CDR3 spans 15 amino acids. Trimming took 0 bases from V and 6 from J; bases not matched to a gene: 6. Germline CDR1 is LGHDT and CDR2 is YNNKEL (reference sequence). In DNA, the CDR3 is TGTGCCAGCAGCCAAGATCTGACAGGGGGAGGCGAGCAGTACTTC. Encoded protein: CASSQDLTGGGEQYF.

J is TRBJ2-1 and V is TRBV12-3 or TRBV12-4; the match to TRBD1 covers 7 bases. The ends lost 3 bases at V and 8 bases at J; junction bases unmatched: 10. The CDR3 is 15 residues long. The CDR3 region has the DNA TGTGCCAGCAGTTTGGAACAGGGGCGTAACTATGAGCAGTTCTTC. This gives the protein CASSLEQGRNYEQFF.

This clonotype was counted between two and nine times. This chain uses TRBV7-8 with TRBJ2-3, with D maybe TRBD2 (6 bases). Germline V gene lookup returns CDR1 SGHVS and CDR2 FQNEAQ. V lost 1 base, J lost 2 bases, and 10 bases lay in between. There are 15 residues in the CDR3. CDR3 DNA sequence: TGTGCCAGCAGCTTAGGGGCTAGCGCCACAGATACGCAGTATTTT. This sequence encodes CASSLGASATDTQYF.

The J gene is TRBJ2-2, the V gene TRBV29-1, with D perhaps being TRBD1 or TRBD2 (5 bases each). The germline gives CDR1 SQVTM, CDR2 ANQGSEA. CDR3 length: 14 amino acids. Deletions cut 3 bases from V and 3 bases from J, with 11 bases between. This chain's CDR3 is CSVDLGTDTGELFF. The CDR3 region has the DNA TGCAGCGTTGACCTGGGGACCGACACCGGGGAGCTGTTTTTT.

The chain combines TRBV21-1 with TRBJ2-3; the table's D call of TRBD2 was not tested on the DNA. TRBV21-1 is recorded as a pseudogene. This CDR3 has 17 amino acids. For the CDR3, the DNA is TGTGCCAGCAGTACACCTCTAGCGGGAAAAAGGTCAGATACGCAGTATTTT. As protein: CASSTPLAGKRSDTQYF.

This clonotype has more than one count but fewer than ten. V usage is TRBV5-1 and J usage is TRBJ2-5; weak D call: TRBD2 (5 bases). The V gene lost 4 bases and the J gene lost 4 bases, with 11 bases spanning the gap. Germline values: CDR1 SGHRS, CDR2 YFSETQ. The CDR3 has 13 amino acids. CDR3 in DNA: TGCGCCAGCAGCGTGAGTGCGGGAGAGACCCAGTACTTC. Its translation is CASSVSAGETQYF.

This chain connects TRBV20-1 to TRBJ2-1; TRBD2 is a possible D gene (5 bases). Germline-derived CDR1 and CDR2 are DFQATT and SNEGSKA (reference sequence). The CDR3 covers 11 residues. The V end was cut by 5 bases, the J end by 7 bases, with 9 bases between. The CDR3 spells CSAWTLNEQFF. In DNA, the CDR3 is TGCAGTGCTTGGACTCTGAATGAGCAGTTCTTC.

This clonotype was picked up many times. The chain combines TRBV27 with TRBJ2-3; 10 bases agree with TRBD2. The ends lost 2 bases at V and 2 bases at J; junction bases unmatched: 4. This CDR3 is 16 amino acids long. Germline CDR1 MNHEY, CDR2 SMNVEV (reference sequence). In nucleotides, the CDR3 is TGTGCCAGCAGTTTAGCTAGCGGGGGCCTCACAGATACGCAGTATTTT. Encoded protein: CASSLASGGLTDTQYF.

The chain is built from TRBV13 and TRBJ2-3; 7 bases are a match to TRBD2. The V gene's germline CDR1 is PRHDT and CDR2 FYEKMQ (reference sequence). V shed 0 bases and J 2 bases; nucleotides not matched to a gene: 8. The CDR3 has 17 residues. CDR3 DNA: TGTGCCAGCAGCTTAGGGAGTGCTAGCGGTTCCACAGATACGCAGTATTTT. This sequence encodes CASSLGSASGSTDTQYF.

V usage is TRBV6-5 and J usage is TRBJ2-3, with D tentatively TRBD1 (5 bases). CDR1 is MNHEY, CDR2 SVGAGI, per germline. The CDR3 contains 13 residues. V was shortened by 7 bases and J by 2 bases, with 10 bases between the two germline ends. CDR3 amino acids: CASKTGDTDTQYF. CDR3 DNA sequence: TGTGCCAGCAAAACAGGCGACACAGATACGCAGTATTTT.

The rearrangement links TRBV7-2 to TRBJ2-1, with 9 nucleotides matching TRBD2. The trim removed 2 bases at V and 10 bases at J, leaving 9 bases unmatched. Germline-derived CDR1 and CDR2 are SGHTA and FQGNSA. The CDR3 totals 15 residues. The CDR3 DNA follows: TGTGCCAGCAGCTTACAGGGCGGGAGGGGTATAGAGCAGTTCTTC. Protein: CASSLQGGRGIEQFF.